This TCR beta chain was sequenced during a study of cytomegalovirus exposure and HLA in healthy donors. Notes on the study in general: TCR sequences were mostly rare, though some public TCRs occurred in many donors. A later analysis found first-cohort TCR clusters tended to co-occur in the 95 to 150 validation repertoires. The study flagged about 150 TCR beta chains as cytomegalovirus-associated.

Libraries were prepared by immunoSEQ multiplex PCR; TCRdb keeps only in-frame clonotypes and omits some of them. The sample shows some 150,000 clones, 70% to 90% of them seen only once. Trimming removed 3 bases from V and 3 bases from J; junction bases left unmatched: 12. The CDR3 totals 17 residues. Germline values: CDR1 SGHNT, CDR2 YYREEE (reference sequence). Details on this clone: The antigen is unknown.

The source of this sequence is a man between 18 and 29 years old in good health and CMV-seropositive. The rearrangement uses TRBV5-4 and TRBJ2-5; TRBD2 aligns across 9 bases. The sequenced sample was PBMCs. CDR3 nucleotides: TGTGCCAGCAGCTCCGGACGAATACTAGCGGGCAAAGAGACCCAGTACTTC. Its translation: CASSSGRILAGKETQYF. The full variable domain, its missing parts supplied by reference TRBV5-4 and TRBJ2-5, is ETGVTQSPTHLIKTRGQQVTLRCSSQSGHNTVSWYQQALGQGPQFIFQYYREEENGRGNFPPRFSGLQFPNYSSELNVNALELDDSALYLCASSSGRILAGKETQYFGPGTRLLVL.